In this sample, the clone carrying this T cell receptor beta chain turned up a few times. Clones were sequenced by immunoSEQ multiplex PCR, and TCRdb holds only the in-frame ones, with some missing. The sample contains about 27,000 clones, 80% to 90% of which appear only once. These data are taken from a study of OX40 agonist ivuxolimab in advanced cancers. Study overall: Patients received ivuxolimab, an agonistic anti-OX40 (CD134) antibody. Therapy given before enrollment (anti-PD-1, anti-PD-L1 or anti-CTLA-4) was allowed, and 30% to 50% had some. Partial responses were seen in three patients, one with hepatocellular carcinoma and two with cutaneous melanoma.

Sequencing used CD4+ or CD8+ T cells sorted from blood, obtained in a trial of the OX40 agonist ivuxolimab. The TCR sequence derives from an adult with an advanced solid tumor such as melanoma, head and neck, liver or kidney cancer.

The CDR3 loop reads CASSLNREGTEAFF. CDR3 DNA sequence: TGTGCCAGTAGCTTGAACAGGGAGGGCACTGAAGCTTTCTTT. The rearrangement uses TRBV19 and TRBJ1-1; D is possibly TRBD1 (6 bases). V was pared by 6 bases and J by 4 bases, with 15 bases between. The CDR3 runs to 14 residues. Germline V gene sequence: CDR1 LNHDA, CDR2 SQIVND (reference sequence).